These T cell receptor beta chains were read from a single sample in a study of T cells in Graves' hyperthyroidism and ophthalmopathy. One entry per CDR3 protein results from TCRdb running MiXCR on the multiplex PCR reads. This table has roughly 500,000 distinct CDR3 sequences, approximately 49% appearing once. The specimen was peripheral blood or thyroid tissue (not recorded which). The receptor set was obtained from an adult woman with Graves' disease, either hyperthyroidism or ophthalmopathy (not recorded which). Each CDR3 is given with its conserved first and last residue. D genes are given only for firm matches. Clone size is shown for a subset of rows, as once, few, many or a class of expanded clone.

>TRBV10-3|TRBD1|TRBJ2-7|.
CAISVGDREYEQYF
TGTGCCATCAGTGTTGGGGACAGGGAATACGAGCAGTACTTC
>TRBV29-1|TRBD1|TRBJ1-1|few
CSVGTGGMTEAFF
TGCAGCGTCGGGACAGGGGGTATGACTGAAGCTTTCTTT
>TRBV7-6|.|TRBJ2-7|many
CASSVTAYYEQYF
TGTGCCAGCAGCGTGACAGCATACTACGAGCAGTACTTC
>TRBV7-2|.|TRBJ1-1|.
CASSQDSTEAFF
TGTGCCAGCAGCCAGGACAGCACTGAAGCTTTCTTT
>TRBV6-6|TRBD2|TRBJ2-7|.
CASKGLAGGLWDYEQYF
TGTGCCAGCAAGGGACTAGCGGGAGGTCTTTGGGACTACGAGCAGTACTTC
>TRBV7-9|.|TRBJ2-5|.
CASSPMGLETQYF
TGTGCCAGCAGCCCTATGGGTCTGGAGACCCAGTACTTC
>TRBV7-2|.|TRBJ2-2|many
CASSFSPTAGELFF
TGTGCCAGCAGCTTTTCCCCAACAGCCGGGGAGCTGTTTTTT
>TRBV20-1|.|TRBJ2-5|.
CSQTQGGSNQPQYF
TGCAGCCAAACCCAGGGGGGTAGCAATCAGCCCCAGTACTTC
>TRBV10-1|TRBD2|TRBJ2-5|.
CASSEGSGRARETQYF
TGCGCCAGCAGTGAAGGTAGCGGGAGGGCCCGAGAGACCCAGTACTTC
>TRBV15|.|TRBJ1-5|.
CATSRDFGRNQPQHF
TGTGCCACCAGCAGAGATTTTGGCAGAAATCAGCCCCAGCATTTT
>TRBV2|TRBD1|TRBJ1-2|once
CASDLQGAASGYTF
TGTGCCAGCGATTTACAGGGGGCTGCTAGTGGCTACACCTTC
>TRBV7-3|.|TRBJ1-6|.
CASSSPLRPPLHF
TGTGCCAGCAGCTCGCCATTACGCCCACCCCTCCACTTT
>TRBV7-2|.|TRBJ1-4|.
CASSRQPNEKLFF
TGTGCCAGCAGCCGACAGCCTAATGAAAAACTGTTTTTT
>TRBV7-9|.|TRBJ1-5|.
CASSYVDGPNQPQHF
TGTGCCAGCAGCTACGTCGACGGGCCGAATCAGCCCCAGCATTTT
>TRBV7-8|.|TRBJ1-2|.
CASSYGTTGNTF
TGTGCCAGCAGTTACGGGACTACGGGAAACACCTTC
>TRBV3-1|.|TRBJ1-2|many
CASSLDLVGYGYTF
TGTGCCAGCAGCTTAGATCTAGTCGGCTATGGCTACACCTTC
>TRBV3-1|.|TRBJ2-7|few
CASSQGPGVMQYF
TGTGCCAGCAGCCAAGGGCCCGGGGTGATGCAGTACTTC
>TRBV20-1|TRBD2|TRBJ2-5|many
CSASPSSGWARGTQYF
TGCAGTGCTAGTCCGTCTAGCGGGTGGGCTCGGGGGACCCAGTACTTC
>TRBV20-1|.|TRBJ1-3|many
CSARDPVGNTIYF
TGCAGTGCTAGAGATCCTGTGGGAAACACCATATATTTT
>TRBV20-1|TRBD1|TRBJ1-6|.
CSARASGTGRINSPLHF
TGCAGTGCTAGGGCTAGCGGGACAGGGAGAATCAATTCACCCCTCCACTTT
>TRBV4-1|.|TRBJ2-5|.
CASSQGPGRGETQYF
TGCGCCAGCAGCCAAGGTCCGGGGCGAGGCGAGACCCAGTACTTC
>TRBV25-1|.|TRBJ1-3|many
CASRSEGNTIYF
TGTGCCAGCAGGTCTGAGGGAAACACCATATATTTT
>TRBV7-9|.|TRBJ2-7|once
CASSLAGLGLYEQYF
TGTGCCAGCAGCTTAGCGGGGCTAGGGCTCTACGAGCAGTACTTC
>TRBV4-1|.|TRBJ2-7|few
CASSQRFRASEQYF
TGTGCCAGCAGCCAACGATTCCGAGCCTCCGAGCAGTACTTC
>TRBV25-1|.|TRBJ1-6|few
CASTQGNPPLHF
TGTGCCAGCACCCAGGGGAATCCACCCCTCCACTTT
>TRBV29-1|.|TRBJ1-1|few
CSVEGGVTEAFF
TGCAGCGTTGAAGGGGGGGTCACTGAAGCTTTCTTT
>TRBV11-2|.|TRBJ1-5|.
CASSLEGREAHQGSQPQHF
TGTGCCAGCAGCTTAGAGGGCAGGGAGGCCCATCAGGGAAGTCAGCCCCAGCATTTT
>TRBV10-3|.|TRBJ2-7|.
CASRQVAYEQYF
TGTGCCAGCAGACAGGTTGCCTACGAGCAGTACTTC
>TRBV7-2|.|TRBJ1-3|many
CASSLQGQYTGNTIYF
TGTGCCAGCAGCTTACAGGGACAATATACTGGAAACACCATATATTTT
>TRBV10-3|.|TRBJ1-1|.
CAISERQTEAFF
TGTGCCATCAGTGAAAGGCAGACTGAAGCTTTCTTT
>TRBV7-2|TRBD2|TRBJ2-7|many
CASSQLAGGPYEQYF
TGTGCCAGCAGTCAACTAGCGGGAGGCCCCTACGAGCAGTACTTC
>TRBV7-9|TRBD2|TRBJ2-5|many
CASSPIAGGGYQETQYF
TGTGCCAGCAGCCCGATAGCGGGAGGGGGATACCAAGAGACCCAGTACTTC
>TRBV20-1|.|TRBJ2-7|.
CSAKFYGEQYF
TGCAGTGCAAAGTTCTATGGAGAGCAGTACTTC
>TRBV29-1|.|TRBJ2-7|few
CSVIGGTVYEQYF
TGCAGCGTCATAGGTGGAACAGTGTACGAGCAGTACTTC
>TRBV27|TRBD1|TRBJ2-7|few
CASSYTRGSHEQYF
TGTGCCAGCAGTTATACCAGGGGGAGCCACGAGCAGTACTTC
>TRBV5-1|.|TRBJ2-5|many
CASRTGSSLQETQYF
TGCGCCAGCAGAACAGGGTCTAGCCTACAAGAGACCCAGTACTTC
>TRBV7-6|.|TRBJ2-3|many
CASSFGGTDTQYF
TGTGCCAGCAGCTTCGGGGGCACAGATACGCAGTATTTT
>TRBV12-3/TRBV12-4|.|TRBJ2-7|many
CASSGRPGEQYF
TGTGCCAGCAGTGGTCGTCCCGGGGAGCAGTACTTC
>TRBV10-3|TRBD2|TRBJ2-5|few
CAIRGTSGYQETQYF
TGTGCCATCAGAGGGACTAGCGGGTACCAAGAGACCCAGTACTTC
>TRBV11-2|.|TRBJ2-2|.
CASSYTGAGGISDTGELFF
TGTGCCAGCAGCTATACAGGGGCCGGGGGAATAAGCGACACCGGGGAGCTGTTTTTT
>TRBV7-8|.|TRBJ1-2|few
CASSSRGQSHYGYTF
TGTGCCAGCAGCTCCAGGGGACAATCACACTATGGCTACACCTTC